The next 2 T cell receptor beta chains were all read from a single sample in a study of cytomegalovirus exposure and HLA in healthy donors. Researchers ran the PCR with 60 Vbeta and 13 Jbeta primers. The data were produced by immunoSEQ multiplex PCR, yet TCRdb's version contains in-frame clones alone and is incomplete. Of about 130,000 clones in the sample, under 85% are singletons; the top ten hold nearly 6%. The specimen sequenced was PBMCs. Every receptor here comes from a woman aged 45-60 years in good health and CMV-seropositive.

The chain joins TRBV10-3 to TRBJ2-7, with 8 bases fitting TRBD2. The CDR3 is made up of 17 amino acids. J was trimmed by 7 bases and V by 2 bases; bases with no gene match: 16. CDR1 ENHRY and CDR2 SYGVKD come from the germline V gene. CDR3 sequence reads: CAISEGGTRLGRREQYF. CDR3 DNA: TGTGCCATCAGTGAGGGTGGGACTAGGCTAGGGAGACGAGAGCAGTACTTC.

This chain connects TRBV5-4 to TRBJ2-2; 8 nucleotides align to TRBD2. Germline lookup yields CDR1 SGHNT and CDR2 YYREEE (reference sequence). CDR3 length: 15 amino acids. Losses at the gene ends were 5 bases for V and 5 bases for J; bases not matched to a gene: 8. The CDR3 loop reads CASSSAGEVTGELFF. The CDR3 nucleotides read TGTGCCAGCAGTTCAGCGGGGGAGGTTACCGGGGAGCTGTTTTTT.